This T cell receptor (beta chain) was documented in a study of control samples from healthy donors and cancer patients. This table comes from immunoSEQ multiplex PCR, and its TCRdb copy is limited to in-frame clones, with some not included. Altogether under 150,000 clones are present, about nine tenths being singletons, with the ten largest covering around 8.2%. Germline CDR1 is SGHTA and CDR2 is FQGNSA. This CDR3 has 14 residues. Trimming cost V 1 base and J 4 bases, with 5 bases left between them. The chain recombines TRBV7-2 with TRBJ1-6, with D unclear. Sequencing was performed on blood. The receptor was derived from a woman aged 25 to 39 in good health. Here the CDR3 reads CASSLDGYNSPLHF. In DNA form, the CDR3 reads TGTGCCAGCAGCTTAGACGGGTATAATTCACCCCTCCACTTT.